This T cell receptor (beta chain) was captured by sequencing in a study of beta chain features in type 1 diabetes. Whole-study results and caveats: For patients and controls alike, PCR might favor shorter templates to the same degree. Individuals with type 1 diabetes displayed fewer insertions and more deletions at VDJ junctions.

The V segment lost 6 bases and the J segment 6 bases; nucleotides outside the gene matches: 1. The CDR3 covers 12 residues. The V gene's germline CDR1 is MNHNY and CDR2 SVGAGI (reference sequence). This clone was picked up a small number of times. Its antigen is not identified. The entirety of the isolated RNA underwent reverse transcription, so expressed TCRB transcripts were sequenced. Generated by immunoSEQ multiplex PCR, the TCRdb table keeps only in-frame clones and is missing some. The profile covers 90,000 to 110,000 clones, with roughly 43% appearing a single time and 0.065% taken by the ten largest.

This clonotype was obtained from a woman between 18 and 30 years old in good health. This chain links TRBV6-6 with TRBJ2-2, with 7 bases identical to TRBD1. The source material was stem cell memory CD4+ T cells from blood. The CDR3 bases are TGTGCCAGCAGGACAGGGCCCGGGGAGCTGTTTTTT. Encoded protein: CASRTGPGELFF.